Listed here are 17 T cell receptor beta chains from one sample, sequenced in a study of blood T cell dynamics during melanoma immunotherapy. The repertoire was sequenced with immunoSEQ multiplex PCR; TCRdb's copy has only in-frame clones and lacks some. The sample has some 10,000 clones; 80% to 90% are singletons. The time point: week 3, after first cycle of checkpoint inhibitor. Sequences were derived from blood, sampled from a patient treated with checkpoint blockade. The receptors stem from a human donor with melanoma.

V gene TRBV19 combines with J gene TRBJ1-1; D is uncertain. This CDR3 has 13 residues. V lost 4 bases to trimming and J lost 0 bases, with 6 bases between them. The V gene's germline CDR1 is LNHDA and CDR2 SQIVND (reference sequence). The CDR3 sequence is CASSNGMNTEAFF. The CDR3 DNA sequence: TGTGCCAGTAGTAACGGGATGAACACTGAAGCTTTCTTT.

The chain couples TRBV19 to TRBJ1-2; 7 nucleotides align to TRBD1. V lost 5 bases, J lost 8 bases, and 8 bases stayed unmatched. The germline gives CDR1 LNHDA, CDR2 SQIVND (reference sequence). CDR3 length equals 13 residues. The CDR3 DNA reads as TGTGCCAGTAGTCAAGACAGGGTGAGAGGCTACACCTTC. Protein sequence: CASSQDRVRGYTF.

The genes are TRBV4-2 and TRBJ1-4; no clear D gene. The CDR3 length is 15 residues. Germline CDR1 reads LGHNA; CDR2 reads YNFKEQ. Trimming took 0 bases from V and 8 from J, leaving 13 bases between them. In nucleotides, the CDR3 is TGTGCCAGCAGCCAAGATACCCTAGTACGGGAAAAACTGTTTTTT. Protein product: CASSQDTLVREKLFF.

V gene TRBV11-2 combines with J gene TRBJ2-2, with D perhaps matching TRBD1 (5 bases). CDR1 is SGHAT and CDR2 is FQNNGV in the germline V gene. V was shortened by 5 bases and J by 6 bases, with 13 bases between the two germline ends. The CDR3 spans 14 residues. Here the CDR3 reads CASSRDSLAGELFF. The CDR3 region has the DNA TGTGCCAGCAGCCGTGACAGTCTGGCCGGGGAGCTGTTTTTT.

The rearrangement uses TRBV15 and TRBJ2-3; 13 nucleotides line up with TRBD2. Germline CDR1 is LNHNV and CDR2 is YYDKDF (reference sequence). The length of the CDR3 is 15 residues. V lost 8 bases to trimming and J lost 5 bases; unmatched junction nucleotides: 7. For the CDR3, the DNA is TGTGCCACCGGGGGACTAGCGGGGAAGGGAGATACGCAGTATTTT. Amino acid sequence: CATGGLAGKGDTQYF.

This chain joins TRBV5-6 and TRBJ1-2; 9 bases line up with TRBD1. J was trimmed by 8 bases and V by 4 bases; bases with no gene match: 3. The CDR3 consists of 12 residues. From germline, CDR1 is SGHDT and CDR2 YYEEEE. CDR3 protein: CASSRGQGGYTF. The CDR3 nucleotides read TGTGCCAGCAGCCGGGGACAGGGAGGCTACACCTTC.

The rearrangement uses TRBV4-3 and TRBJ1-6; D possibly corresponds to TRBD1 (5 bases). Trimming shortened V by 0 bases and J by 0 bases, and 9 bases separated the two germline ends. Germline V lookup: CDR1 LGHNA, CDR2 YSLEER. CDR3 length equals 17 residues. CDR3 protein: CASSQDAGGSYNSPLHF. For the CDR3, the DNA is TGCGCCAGCAGCCAAGATGCGGGGGGCTCCTATAATTCACCCCTCCACTTT.

As DNA, the CDR3 is TGTGCCAGCAGCTCACAGGGGGTTAGCACAGATACGCAGTATTTT. Amino acids: CASSSQGVSTDTQYF. V usage is TRBV7-9 and J usage is TRBJ2-3; TRBD1 matches at 8 bases. The germline gives CDR1 SEHNR, CDR2 FQNEAQ (reference sequence). With 4 bases clipped from V and 0 bases from J, the junction kept 3 bases outside the gene matches. The CDR3 has 15 residues.

The chain carries TRBV6-6 and TRBJ2-5; 9 positions match TRBD1. In germline, CDR1 is MNHNY, CDR2 SVGAGI (reference sequence). V gave up 5 bases and J gave up 2 bases; unmatched junction bases: 6. The CDR3 has 15 amino acids. The CDR3 DNA follows: TGTGCCAGCAGTAACAGGGGGCGCAAACAAGAGACCCAGTACTTC. It translates to CASSNRGRKQETQYF.

The chain employs TRBV7-9 and TRBJ1-1, with 9 bases aligning to TRBD1. Germline values: CDR1 SEHNR, CDR2 FQNEAQ (reference sequence). The CDR3 is 19 amino acids. Trimming cost V 0 bases and J 4 bases; bases outside gene matches: 15. The chain's CDR3 is CASSLAGPGTGLSFTEAFF. DNA of the CDR3: TGTGCCAGCAGCTTAGCAGGCCCCGGGACAGGGCTTTCTTTCACTGAAGCTTTCTTT.

The rearrangement joins TRBV7-9 to TRBJ1-4, with D perhaps matching TRBD1 (5 bases). V was clipped by 5 bases and J by 5 bases, with 15 bases between them. Looked up from germline, CDR1 is SEHNR and CDR2 is FQNEAQ (reference sequence). The CDR3 totals 15 residues. CDR3 nucleotide sequence: TGTGCCAGCAGCCCGCGGACAACCCTGAATGAAAAACTGTTTTTT. Translated, it gives CASSPRTTLNEKLFF.

This clone was found once. This sequence joins TRBV6-1 and TRBJ1-1, with D possibly matching TRBD1 (6 bases). The V end lost 9 bases, the J end lost 3 bases, and 14 bases lay between the germline ends. The length of the CDR3 is 13 residues. CDR1 is MNHNS, CDR2 SASEGT, per germline. The chain's CDR3 is CASFLGADTEAFF. The DNA for the CDR3 is TGTGCCAGTTTTTTGGGGGCTGACACTGAAGCTTTCTTT.

The chain recombines TRBV5-1 with TRBJ2-7; D remains unclear. The germline V gene has CDR1 SGHRS and CDR2 YFSETQ. CDR3 length: 12 amino acids. Trimming took off 3 bases at V and 2 bases at J, with 6 bases between the two ends. The CDR3 here is CASSSRAYEQYF. In DNA, the CDR3 is TGCGCCAGCAGCTCCCGGGCCTACGAGCAGTACTTC.

This chain connects TRBV7-2 to TRBJ2-5, with D perhaps being TRBD1 or TRBD2 (6 bases each). The CDR3 is 15 amino acids. Germline CDR1 reads SGHTA; CDR2 reads FQGNSA. Trimming removed 2 bases from V and 4 bases from J, with 14 bases in between. CDR3 in amino acids: CASSLRRGPSETQYF. The CDR3 nucleotides are TGTGCCAGCAGCTTACGACGGGGGCCCTCAGAGACCCAGTACTTC.

The chain's CDR3 is CAGSEGSYGYTF. In DNA, the CDR3 is TGTGCCGGCTCCGAGGGTAGTTATGGCTACACCTTC. The gene calls are TRBV6-1 and TRBJ1-2; no definite D call. Trimming took 11 bases from V and 5 from J, leaving 15 bases between them. Germline values: CDR1 MNHNS, CDR2 SASEGT. The CDR3 sequence is 12 residues long.

The chain has TRBV9 and TRBJ2-3; TRBD2 matches at 8 bases. The V and J ends lost 4 bases and 1 base, in that order; junction bases with no gene match: 8. In germline, CDR1 is SGDLS, CDR2 YYNGEE. This CDR3 contains 16 residues. The DNA for the CDR3 is TGTGCCAGCAGCCTCGGGAGCGGGGGAGGCACAGATACGCAGTATTTT. It is translated as CASSLGSGGGTDTQYF.

This chain connects TRBV5-4 to TRBJ1-3; D is uncertain. Deletions cut 6 bases from V and 2 bases from J, with 12 bases between. Germline V gene sequence: CDR1 SGHNT, CDR2 YYREEE (reference sequence). This CDR3 has 14 amino acids. As DNA, the CDR3 is TGTGCCAGCACCCGTGGAGGCGCTGGAAACACCATATATTTT. It is translated as CASTRGGAGNTIYF. Combining the CDR3 with reference TRBV5-4 and TRBJ1-3 gives the whole variable domain ETGVTQSPTHLIKTRGQQVTLRCSSQSGHNTVSWYQQALGQGPQFIFQYYREEENGRGNFPPRFSGLQFPNYSSELNVNALELDDSALYLCASTRGGAGNTIYFGEGSWLTVV.